This is a list of T cell receptor beta chains from one sample in a study of T cell responses to AZD1222 COVID-19 vaccine. Measured with immunoSEQ multiplex PCR; TCRdb has only the in-frame clones, and not every one. The sample holds fewer than 200,000 clones, 85% to 95% seen once. This sample comprised peripheral blood, obtained on day 0 of AZD1222 vaccination. These receptors came from an adult in good health. Both conserved end residues are part of each CDR3. A D gene is named only where the DNA matches it firmly. Rows may omit the clone size; those that give it use once, few, many or a size class.

>TRBV28|NA|TRBJ1-2|NA
TGTGCCAGCAGTTTAGGCAGAGACTATGGCTACACCTTC
CASSLGRDYGYTF
>TRBV15|NA|TRBJ2-5|NA
TGTGCCACCAGCACCCTACCGGCCCCGGGCGAGACCCAGTACTTC
CATSTLPAPGETQYF
>TRBV2|NA|TRBJ1-2|NA
TGTGCCAGCAGGGTGGGGGGTTTGGACTATGGCTACACCTTC
CASRVGGLDYGYTF
>TRBV2|few|TRBJ2-5|NA
TGTGCCAGCAGGCCCGGGGGCGGGGGAGAGACCCAGTACTTC
CASRPGGGGETQYF
>TRBV12-3/TRBV12-4|NA|TRBJ1-3|NA
TGTGCCAGCGGTGGGTCAGGAGGAAACACCATATATTTT
CASGGSGGNTIYF
>TRBV6-1|NA|TRBJ1-4|TRBD1
TGTGCCAGCAGTGTCGACGCCGGGACAGGGAGGGAAAAACTGTTTTTT
CASSVDAGTGREKLFF
>TRBV19|few|TRBJ2-4|TRBD2
TGTGCCAGTAGTATGACAACTAGCGGGGGCCGGAGGGCCAAAAACATTCAGTACTTC
CASSMTTSGGRRAKNIQYF
>TRBV24-1|NA|TRBJ2-3|NA
TGTGCCACCACCACAGGGTCCGTATGGGATACGCAGTATTTT
CATTTGSVWDTQYF
>TRBV7-9|once|TRBJ1-2|NA
TGTGCCAGCAGTCAACCGGGACGGATGTATGGCTACACCTTC
CASSQPGRMYGYTF
>TRBV13|NA|TRBJ2-1|NA
TGTGCCAGCAGCTTAAACTCGCAGAACCTAGGGGTTAATGAGCAGTTCTTC
CASSLNSQNLGVNEQFF
>TRBV3-1/TRBV3-2|NA|TRBJ2-7|NA
TGTGCCAGCAGCGATTTTAGCTACGAGCAGTACTTC
CASSDFSYEQYF
>TRBV7-9|NA|TRBJ1-4|TRBD1
TGTGCCAGCAGCCAAGACGGGACAGTTAATGAAAAACTGTTTTTT
CASSQDGTVNEKLFF
>TRBV28|NA|TRBJ1-1|TRBD1
TGTGCCAGCAGTCTCGACAGGGGAGGGACTGAAGCTTTCTTT
CASSLDRGGTEAFF
>TRBV19|NA|TRBJ1-1|NA
TGTGCCACCCAGCACACTGAAGCTTTCTTT
CATQHTEAFF
>TRBV6-1|NA|TRBJ1-5|NA
TGTGCCAGCAGTGAACGAATCAATAGCAATCAGCCCCAGCATTTT
CASSERINSNQPQHF
>TRBV19|NA|TRBJ2-3|TRBD1
TGTGCCAGTAGCCTTACCGGGACAGGATCAGATACGCAGTATTTT
CASSLTGTGSDTQYF
>TRBV19|NA|TRBJ1-2|NA
TGTGCCAGTAGTATCGGGACCGATGGCTACACCTTC
CASSIGTDGYTF
>TRBV4-2|NA|TRBJ2-5|TRBD2
TGTGCCAGCAGCCAAGTGACTAGCGCCAGAGAGACCCAGTACTTC
CASSQVTSARETQYF
>TRBV7-9|NA|TRBJ1-2|NA
TGTGCCAGCAGCCCAGGGGCCGAGAGAGGCTACACCTTC
CASSPGAERGYTF
>TRBV19|NA|TRBJ2-3|NA
TGTGCCAGTAGTATAGTCTCGGTGGATACGCAGTATTTT
CASSIVSVDTQYF
>TRBV10-3|NA|TRBJ1-1|NA
TGTGCCATCAGTGAGTCCGGGGCCGGGAACACTGAAGCTTTCTTT
CAISESGAGNTEAFF
>TRBV5-1|NA|TRBJ1-6|NA
TGCGCCAGCAGCTTGGACGGGACGTATAATTCACCCCTCCACTTT
CASSLDGTYNSPLHF
>TRBV3-1/TRBV3-2|NA|TRBJ2-1|NA
TGTGCCAGCAGCCCATGGACATACGACTACAATGAGCAGTTCTTC
CASSPWTYDYNEQFF
>TRBV4-1|once|TRBJ1-4|NA
TGCGCCAGCAGCCAAGATCTGGGGAGGGTTGGGAATGAAAAACTGTTTTTT
CASSQDLGRVGNEKLFF
>TRBV5-6|few|TRBJ1-1|TRBD1
TGTGCCAGCAGCGGGGGACAGGGCGGGCGAATGAACACTGAAGCTTTCTTT
CASSGGQGGRMNTEAFF
>TRBV6-5|NA|TRBJ1-5|NA
TGTGCCAGCAGCCAAAGGCAGTCAGGTCAGCCCCAGCATTTT
CASSQRQSGQPQHF
>TRBV12-3/TRBV12-4|NA|TRBJ1-2|NA
TGTGCCAGCAGTTTAGGAGGGGATGGCTACACCTTC
CASSLGGDGYTF